These T cell receptor beta chains were read from a single sample in a study of blood T cell repertoires in COVID-19. Using immunoSEQ multiplex PCR, the repertoire was profiled, and TCRdb retains in-frame clones only, with some absent. The sample consists of around 200,000 clones, 85% of them appearing once. Sequences were obtained from PBMCs or T cells enriched from blood (not recorded which). The receptors stem from a man aged 40-49 years who had recovered from COVID-19. Both conserved end residues are part of each CDR3. The D gene is left open where the match is weak. Some rows have no size entry. The others give once, few or many, or a class for an expanded clone.

CASSARDNNYGYTF,TGTGCCAGCAGCGCCCGGGACAATAACTATGGCTACACCTTC,TRBV11-3,TRBJ1-2,-,once,14
CASSPPQRRVIGYGYTF,TGTGCCAGCAGCCCACCCCAGAGGAGGGTGATTGGCTATGGCTACACCTTC,TRBV3-1/TRBV3-2,TRBJ1-2,-,-,17
CASSPVARSSYNEQFF,TGTGCCAGCAGCCCAGTGGCCAGAAGCTCCTACAATGAGCAGTTCTTC,TRBV28,TRBJ2-1,-,-,16
CASSQDSGGYAEQYF,TGCGCCAGCAGCCAAGACTCAGGCGGGTACGCCGAGCAGTACTTC,TRBV4-1,TRBJ2-7,-,-,15
CASSLRFLTDYGYTF,TGCGCCAGCAGCTTGCGGTTTTTAACAGACTATGGCTACACCTTC,TRBV5-1,TRBJ1-2,-,-,15
CASNPGSQVEKLFF,TGTGCCAGCAACCCCGGGTCACAGGTTGAAAAACTGTTTTTT,TRBV7-3,TRBJ1-4,-,once,14
CASSQDRTGTYEQYF,TGCGCCAGCAGCCAAGATAGGACAGGGACGTACGAGCAGTACTTC,TRBV4-1,TRBJ2-7,TRBD1,-,15
CASSTTHTGAGGYTF,TGTGCCAGTAGTACCACCCATACAGGGGCCGGTGGCTACACCTTC,TRBV19,TRBJ1-2,TRBD1,-,15
CASSPRSVEKLFF,TGTGCCAGCAGCCCTCGGAGTGTTGAAAAACTGTTTTTT,TRBV3-1/TRBV3-2,TRBJ1-4,-,-,13
CASRGDSNQPQHF,TGTGCCAGCAGAGGGGATAGCAATCAGCCCCAGCATTTT,TRBV2,TRBJ1-5,-,-,13
CASSLGDRPDTQYF,TGTGCCAGCAGCTTAGGAGACAGGCCAGATACGCAGTATTTT,TRBV7-9,TRBJ2-3,-,once,14
CASSQTSLAGEGYEQYF,TGTGCCAGCAGCCAAACCTCACTAGCGGGAGAGGGCTACGAGCAGTACTTC,TRBV3-1/TRBV3-2,TRBJ2-7,TRBD2,few,17
CASSLRSGQGGETQYF,TGTGCCAGCAGCTTACGTTCAGGACAGGGTGGCGAGACCCAGTACTTC,TRBV5-4,TRBJ2-5,TRBD1,-,16
CASSQALGYTF,TGTGCCAGCAGCCAAGCCCTCGGCTACACCTTC,TRBV3-1/TRBV3-2,TRBJ1-2,-,-,11
CASSQEWREYEQYF,TGCGCCAGCAGCCAAGAATGGCGGGAGTACGAGCAGTACTTC,TRBV4-1,TRBJ2-7,TRBD2,-,14
CASSYPGPGTDTQYF,TGTGCCAGCAGTTACCCAGGGCCGGGCACAGATACGCAGTATTTT,TRBV6-2/TRBV6-3,TRBJ2-3,-,-,15
CAGTSQGNSPLHF,TGTGCCGGTACCTCCCAGGGTAATTCACCCCTCCACTTT,TRBV19,TRBJ1-6,-,-,13
CASSLTGINTGELFF,TGTGCCAGCAGCTTGACGGGGATAAATACCGGGGAGCTGTTTTTT,TRBV5-6,TRBJ2-2,-,-,15
CASSTGSSGADTQYF,TGTGCCAGTAGTACCGGCTCTAGCGGGGCAGATACGCAGTATTTT,TRBV19,TRBJ2-3,TRBD2,-,15
CASSARDSKETQYF,TGTGCCAGCAGCGCCCGGGACAGTAAAGAGACCCAGTACTTC,TRBV3-1/TRBV3-2,TRBJ2-5,TRBD1,-,14
CASSLVGGDGYTF,TGTGCCAGCAGCTTAGTCGGAGGGGATGGCTACACCTTC,TRBV7-8,TRBJ1-2,-,-,13
CASSPDSTLSYNEQFF,TGTGCCAGCTCACCCGACTCAACCTTATCCTACAATGAGCAGTTCTTC,TRBV18,TRBJ2-1,-,-,16
CASSLRGGGSYEQYF,TGTGCCAGCAGTCTGCGGGGAGGCGGTTCATACGAGCAGTACTTC,TRBV28,TRBJ2-7,-,once,15
CASSPGTSAVYEQYF,TGTGCCAGCAGCCCGGGGACTAGCGCTGTCTACGAGCAGTACTTC,TRBV5-4,TRBJ2-7,TRBD2,-,15
CASSVLGGSTGELFF,TGTGCCAGCAGCGTACTAGGTGGTTCCACCGGGGAGCTGTTTTTT,TRBV9,TRBJ2-2,-,-,15
CSAKRTGTTGELFF,TGCAGCGCCAAGAGGACAGGAACTACCGGGGAGCTGTTTTTT,TRBV29-1,TRBJ2-2,TRBD1,once,14
CASSPLLDRANTGELFF,TGTGCCAGCAGCCCCCTTTTGGACAGGGCGAACACCGGGGAGCTGTTTTTT,TRBV9,TRBJ2-2,TRBD1,-,17
CASARRDSNTGELFF,TGCGCCAGCGCGCGGCGGGATTCAAACACCGGGGAGCTGTTTTTT,TRBV5-1,TRBJ2-2,-,-,15
CASSIQGDYGYTF,TGTGCCAGCAGTATACAGGGGGACTATGGCTACACCTTC,TRBV6-5,TRBJ1-2,TRBD1,-,13
CASSGGDRTTEQYF,TGTGCCAGCAGCGGAGGGGACAGAACTACGGAGCAGTACTTC,TRBV5-5,TRBJ2-7,-,-,14
CASREQGGWGYTF,TGTGCCAGCAGGGAACAGGGGGGATGGGGCTACACCTTC,TRBV5-4,TRBJ1-2,TRBD1,-,13
CASSQDLTGTNGYTF,TGTGCCAGCAGCCAAGATTTAACAGGGACCAATGGCTACACCTTC,TRBV3-1/TRBV3-2,TRBJ1-2,-,-,15
CACRQWFGREEETQYF,TGCGCCTGCCGTCAATGGTTCGGCAGGGAAGAAGAGACCCAGTACTTC,TRBV5-1,TRBJ2-5,-,-,16
CASSSSQSGNEQYF,TGTGCCAGCAGCTCCTCCCAATCAGGTAACGAGCAGTACTTC,TRBV13,TRBJ2-7,-,-,14
CATSRPPGLDHYNEQFF,TGTGCCACCAGCCGCCCCCCGGGACTAGACCACTACAATGAGCAGTTCTTC,TRBV24-1,TRBJ2-1,TRBD2,-,17
CSVEDRASGIYNEQFF,TGCAGCGTTGAAGATCGGGCCAGCGGGATTTACAATGAGCAGTTCTTC,TRBV29-1,TRBJ2-1,TRBD2,-,16
CASSSRRSGGRETQYF,TGTGCCAGCAGCTCCCGCAGGTCGGGAGGGCGTGAGACCCAGTACTTC,TRBV7-2,TRBJ2-5,TRBD2,-,16
CASSLNQGMGTEAFF,TGTGCCAGCAGTTTAAATCAGGGGATGGGAACTGAAGCTTTCTTT,TRBV28,TRBJ1-1,-,once,15
CASSSEVGETQYF,TGTGCCAGCAGTTCGGAGGTCGGGGAGACCCAGTACTTC,TRBV2,TRBJ2-5,-,-,13
CASSPRQVLAGYTF,TGTGCCAGCAGCCCCCGACAGGTTCTAGCTGGCTACACCTTC,TRBV3-1/TRBV3-2,TRBJ1-2,-,-,14
CASSSGQGGYYEQYF,TGTGCCAGCAGTTCAGGACAGGGTGGGTACTACGAGCAGTACTTC,TRBV7-2,TRBJ2-7,TRBD1,-,15